This TCR beta chain was sequenced during a study of CD8 T cells in ankylosing spondylitis. Overall study findings and caveats: What seemed typical of ankylosing spondylitis blood was a TCR beta motif built from roughly eight highly homologous variants. Earlier work had already found some motif variants in reactive arthritis synovial fluid and blood. In ankylosing spondylitis patients, matched synovial fluid reportedly showed significant enrichment of disease-linked clones.

TCRdb analysed the 5' RACE reads with MiXCR anew, one entry per CDR3 protein. The data contain under 450,000 distinct CDR3 sequences, 20% to 25% of them singletons. In regard to this clonotype: The target antigen is unknown.

The sample comprised blood, either unsorted or a sorted T cell fraction (not recorded which). This clonotype was sampled from a male donor with ankylosing spondylitis or in good health (not recorded which).

CDR3: CASSPGGLLETQYF. The CDR3 nucleotides read TGTGCCAGCAGCCCGGGGGGACTCTTAGAGACCCAGTACTTC. V and J are TRBV11-2 and TRBJ2-5; TRBD2 matches at 7 bases. Germline trimming cut 5 bases from V and 4 bases from J; bases unmatched to any gene: 7. The CDR3 covers 14 residues. Per the germline V gene, CDR1 is SGHAT and CDR2 is FQNNGV.